The 29 T cell receptor beta chains below all came from one sample that was sequenced in a study of blood T cell repertoires in COVID-19. The repertoire was sequenced with immunoSEQ multiplex PCR; TCRdb's copy has only in-frame clones and lacks some. This repertoire shows roughly 80,000 clones, more than 70% found once; its top ten account for 6.5% to 8.5%. Sample: peripheral blood. Receptors originate from a woman aged 80 or over with acute or convalescent COVID-19.

The chain couples TRBV5-4 to TRBJ2-1; 13 bases match TRBD2. The germline V gene encodes CDR1 SGHNT and CDR2 YYREEE (reference sequence). There are 15 residues in the CDR3. V shed 5 bases and J 10 bases; nucleotides not matched to a gene: 9. In nucleotides, the CDR3 is TGTGCCAGCAGTCCCGGGACTAGCGGGGTGGGGGAGCAGTTCTTC. Translating it yields CASSPGTSGVGEQFF.

The chain combines TRBV5-4 with TRBJ1-1; possibly TRBD1 for D (5 bases). The germline V gene has CDR1 SGHNT and CDR2 YYREEE (reference sequence). The length of the CDR3 is 14 residues. The ends were cut back, 6 bases at V and 4 bases at J, with 16 bases in the middle. CDR3 coding DNA: TGTGCCAGCACCCCGGTCGGGGGTGGCACTGAAGCTTTCTTT. This translates into CASTPVGGGTEAFF.

The CDR3 DNA sequence: TGCGCCAGCAGCCAAGAGGAGGGGACAGGCCCTGGCGAGCAGTACTTC. It translates to CASSQEEGTGPGEQYF. This chain connects TRBV4-1 to TRBJ2-7, with TRBD1 matching over 8 bases. Germline CDR1 reads MGHRA; CDR2 reads YSYEKL. This CDR3 spans 16 amino acids. Trimming at V came to 0 bases and at J to 6 bases, leaving 10 bases not matched to a gene.

The V call is TRBV7-3, the J call TRBJ2-3; possibly TRBD1 for D (6 bases). CDR1 is SGHTA and CDR2 is FQGTGA in the germline V gene. With 5 bases removed from V and 1 base from J, the gap between germline ends came to 10 bases. This CDR3 is built from 14 residues. As DNA, the CDR3 is TGTGCCAGCAGCCGCGGACAGCGCACAGATACGCAGTATTTT. Translated: CASSRGQRTDTQYF.

The V call is TRBV27, the J call TRBJ2-7; TRBD1 matches 12 bases. CDR3 length: 15 amino acids. V dropped 3 bases and J dropped 4; count of bases not matched to a gene: 4. CDR1 MNHEY and CDR2 SMNVEV come from the germline V gene (reference sequence). DNA for the CDR3: TGTGCCAGCAGTTTTCGGGACAGGGGGCGGTACGAGCAGTACTTC. Amino acid sequence: CASSFRDRGRYEQYF.

This rearrangement joins TRBV19 to TRBJ1-6; D call uncertain. Germline lookup yields CDR1 LNHDA and CDR2 SQIVND (reference sequence). The CDR3 spans 13 residues. The V gene lost 5 bases and the J gene lost 7 bases, with 9 bases spanning the gap. The CDR3 spells CASSWLGNSPLHF. The DNA for the CDR3 is TGTGCCAGTAGTTGGCTCGGGAATTCACCCCTCCACTTT. Using reference TRBV19 and TRBJ1-6 for the parts outside the CDR3, the full variable domain is DGGITQSPKYLFRKEGQNVTLSCEQNLNHDAMYWYRQDPGQGLRLIYYSQIVNDFQKGDIAEGYSVSREKKESFPLTVTSAQKNPTAFYLCASSWLGNSPLHFGNGTRLTVT.

This sequence joins TRBV19 and TRBJ1-1; tentative D call: TRBD1 (6 bases). The CDR3 consists of 15 residues. Per the germline V gene, CDR1 is LNHDA and CDR2 is SQIVND (reference sequence). Trimming stripped 0 bases from V and 7 bases from J, with 15 bases between. The DNA of the CDR3 is TGTGCCAGTAGTATAGATTTCGGGACAACCCGTGAAGCTTTCTTT. It encodes CASSIDFGTTREAFF.

The genes are TRBV7-9 and TRBJ2-2; TRBD2 matches at 9 bases. The V segment lost 5 bases and the J segment 1 base; nucleotides outside the gene matches: 2. The CDR3 contains 15 residues. Germline lookup yields CDR1 SEHNR and CDR2 FQNEAQ (reference sequence). The chain's CDR3 is CASSKLAGNTGELFF. The CDR3 DNA is TGTGCCAGCAGCAAACTAGCGGGGAACACCGGGGAGCTGTTTTTT.

A single count supports this clone. V is TRBV19 and J is TRBJ2-1; TRBD2 is a possible D gene (7 bases). Germline CDR1 is LNHDA and CDR2 is SQIVND (reference sequence). This CDR3 has 16 amino acids. V lost 2 bases to trimming and J lost 5 bases, with 16 bases between them. The CDR3 loop reads CASSILGGPGNNEQFF. The CDR3 bases are TGTGCCAGTAGTATACTGGGGGGGCCTGGTAACAATGAGCAGTTCTTC. Using reference TRBV19 and TRBJ2-1 for the parts outside the CDR3, the full variable domain is DGGITQSPKYLFRKEGQNVTLSCEQNLNHDAMYWYRQDPGQGLRLIYYSQIVNDFQKGDIAEGYSVSREKKESFPLTVTSAQKNPTAFYLCASSILGGPGNNEQFFGPGTRLTVL.

This clone was picked up one time. CDR3 nucleotides: TGTGCCAGCACCAACCAAAGGGGGGAGCAGTACTTC. This translates into CASTNQRGEQYF. The chain links TRBV6-5 to TRBJ2-7, with D possibly being TRBD1 (6 bases). This CDR3 comprises 12 residues. Germline CDR1 reads MNHEY; CDR2 reads SVGAGI. Trimming left V 7 bases short and J 7 bases short, with 14 bases between.

The chain joins TRBV29-1 to TRBJ1-5, with D unclear. There are 13 residues in the CDR3. Germline CDR1 is SQVTM and CDR2 is ANQGSEA. Trimming cost V 4 bases and J 0 bases, with 7 bases left between them. The CDR3 protein is CSVVVHSNQPQHF. The CDR3 DNA reads TGCAGCGTTGTTGTACATAGCAATCAGCCCCAGCATTTT.

The V and J genes are TRBV2 and TRBJ2-5; weak D call: TRBD2 (5 bases). In germline, CDR1 is SNHLY, CDR2 FYNNEI. Trimming pared 8 bases from V and 2 bases from J, leaving 15 bases between. The CDR3 totals 14 residues. In DNA, the CDR3 is TGTGCCAGCTCCGGACCCGGGATACAAGAGACCCAGTACTTC. Translating gives CASSGPGIQETQYF.

This clone was detected only a few times. The chain recombines TRBV30 with TRBJ2-1; 7 bases fit TRBD2. Germline CDR1 is GTSNPN and CDR2 is SVGIG (reference sequence). Trimming cost V 5 bases and J 2 bases; bases outside gene matches: 9. This CDR3 comprises 15 residues. As DNA, the CDR3 is TGTGCCTGGGGCTTTGTCGCGGGAGCCTACAATGAGCAGTTCTTC. As protein: CAWGFVAGAYNEQFF.

The chain is built from TRBV5-8 and TRBJ1-5; 7 nucleotides line up with TRBD1. V dropped 1 base and J dropped 7; count of bases not matched to a gene: 14. Germline-derived CDR1 and CDR2 are SGHTS and YDEGEE. The CDR3 contains 17 residues. DNA for the CDR3: TGTGCCAGCAGCTTGCATCGAGGGGGTAGGGGGCGACAGCCCCAGCATTTT. It translates to CASSLHRGGRGRQPQHF.

The chain has TRBV30 and TRBJ2-5, with D possibly matching TRBD2 (5 bases). CDR1 and CDR2 (germline): GTSNPN, SVGIG (reference sequence). V was shortened by 1 base and J by 1 base, with 13 bases between the two germline ends. This CDR3 is built from 15 residues. CDR3 residues: CAWSGKAAAQETQYF. CDR3 bases: TGTGCCTGGAGTGGGAAGGCAGCGGCCCAAGAGACCCAGTACTTC.

This sequence joins TRBV15 and TRBJ2-3; the D gene is possibly TRBD1 (5 bases). CDR1 is LNHNV, CDR2 YYDKDF, per germline (reference sequence). This CDR3 spans 19 amino acids. V dropped 5 bases and J dropped 0 bases, with 24 bases sitting between them. As DNA, the CDR3 is TGTGCCACCAGCGGGCGTTGGGGCGGAAGTCTTTTAAGCACAGATACGCAGTATTTT. Its translation: CATSGRWGGSLLSTDTQYF.

The chain recombines TRBV5-8 with TRBJ1-2; a possible D gene is TRBD1 (5 bases). The V gene's germline CDR1 is SGHTS and CDR2 YDEGEE. V shed 2 bases and J shed 10 bases, with 18 bases lying between them. CDR3 length equals 14 residues. The CDR3 DNA reads as TGTGCCAGCAGCTTAAATGGGCAGGGAATCCTCTACACCTTC. Translating gives CASSLNGQGILYTF.

The CDR3 loop is CASSELVGVETQYF. CDR3 sequence (DNA): TGTGCCAGCAGTGAACTAGTAGGGGTGGAGACCCAGTACTTC. V usage is TRBV2 and J usage is TRBJ2-5, with D perhaps TRBD1 (5 bases). Germline V gene lookup returns CDR1 SNHLY and CDR2 FYNNEI. V lost 2 bases and J 5 bases, leaving 12 bases between the germline ends. The CDR3 covers 14 residues.

In DNA form, the CDR3 reads TGTGCCAGCAGCCCCGCATGGGGCAGGATCAACAATGAGCAGTTCTTC. It encodes CASSPAWGRINNEQFF. This chain joins TRBV3-1 (or the pseudogene TRBV3-2) and TRBJ2-1, with a tentative D call TRBD1 (5 bases). Germline V CDR1 and CDR2: LGHDT, YNNKEL (reference sequence). The V gene lost 4 bases and the J gene lost 5 bases, with 18 bases spanning the gap. The CDR3 covers 16 residues.

For this clone: This CDR3 is also generated by other DNA sequences in the sample. The chain couples TRBV20-1 to TRBJ2-7; D possibly corresponds to TRBD1 (6 bases). This CDR3 has 12 residues. Looked up from germline, CDR1 is DFQATT and CDR2 is SNEGSKA (reference sequence). The V and J ends lost 3 bases and 4 bases respectively, with 10 bases between them. CDR3 bases: TGCAGTGCTAGTAGTCAGGGGTACGAGCAGTACTTC. This codes for CSASSQGYEQYF.

The chain recombines TRBV5-4 with TRBJ2-7; D possibly corresponds to TRBD1 (5 bases). Germline CDR1 and CDR2: SGHNT and YYREEE (reference sequence). The CDR3 loop spans 15 amino acids. With 5 bases removed from V and 0 bases from J, the gap between germline ends came to 15 bases. The CDR3 DNA is TGTGCCAGCAGGGATATGACAGAGAGCTCCTACGAGCAGTACTTC. Its protein is CASRDMTESSYEQYF.

J is TRBJ2-1 and V is TRBV3-1 (or the pseudogene TRBV3-2); 9 bases match TRBD2. Losses at the gene ends were 2 bases for V and 7 bases for J; bases not matched to a gene: 15. The CDR3 contains 18 residues. Germline CDR1 LGHDT, CDR2 YNNKEL (reference sequence). The CDR3 sequence is CASSQSVASGDKYNEQFF. CDR3 bases: TGTGCCAGCAGCCAATCGGTGGCTAGCGGGGATAAGTATAATGAGCAGTTCTTC.

The CDR3 DNA reads TGTGCCAGCAGCCCGGCGGGTAAACGGAATTCACCCCTCCACTTT. Its protein product is CASSPAGKRNSPLHF. The chain has TRBV5-4 and TRBJ1-6; D not resolved. CDR3 length: 15 residues. Germline lookup yields CDR1 SGHNT and CDR2 YYREEE (reference sequence). The V end was cut by 4 bases, the J end by 7 bases, with 15 bases between. Full variable domain (remainder filled in from reference TRBV5-4 and TRBJ1-6): ETGVTQSPTHLIKTRGQQVTLRCSSQSGHNTVSWYQQALGQGPQFIFQYYREEENGRGNFPPRFSGLQFPNYSSELNVNALELDDSALYLCASSPAGKRNSPLHFGNGTRLTVT.

The DNA for the CDR3 is TGTGCCAGCTCACAATCCTTCGCAACTAATGAAAAACTGTTTTTT. As protein: CASSQSFATNEKLFF. This rearrangement joins TRBV18 to TRBJ1-4; D gene unclear. V was pared by 4 bases and J by 0 bases, with 9 bases between. The germline V gene has CDR1 KGHSH and CDR2 LQKENI. This CDR3 has 15 amino acids.

The rearrangement joins TRBV4-2 to TRBJ2-2; TRBD1 aligns across 9 bases. CDR3 length equals 17 residues. The V gene end was trimmed by 0 bases and the J gene end by 5 bases; junction bases not matched to a gene: 7. Germline CDR1 and CDR2: LGHNA and YNFKEQ. In DNA, the CDR3 is TGTGCCAGCAGCCAAGAGCTGGGACAGGGAGGAACCGGGGAGCTGTTTTTT. Amino acids: CASSQELGQGGTGELFF.

The chain has TRBV3-1 (or the pseudogene TRBV3-2) and TRBJ1-2; 7 bases are a match to TRBD1. Germline lookup yields CDR1 LGHDT and CDR2 YNNKEL (reference sequence). The CDR3 loop spans 14 amino acids. With V trimmed by 3 bases and J by 3 bases, 4 bases remained unmatched. Written as DNA, the CDR3 is TGTGCCAGCAGCCACGGCAGGGGGGACTATGGCTACACCTTC. Encoded protein: CASSHGRGDYGYTF.

The rearrangement uses TRBV5-1 and TRBJ1-1; TRBD1 matches at 9 bases. Per the germline V gene, CDR1 is SGHRS and CDR2 is YFSETQ. V gave up 4 bases and J gave up 5 bases; unmatched junction bases: 12. This CDR3 region has 16 residues. CDR3 nucleotide sequence: TGCGCCAGCAGCCTCATCCTAGGGGACAGGGCAACTGAAGCTTTCTTT. Protein product: CASSLILGDRATEAFF.

This clone was observed a handful of times. The chain carries TRBV9 and TRBJ2-2, with D maybe TRBD2 (6 bases). V lost 4 bases to trimming and J lost 3 bases, with 19 bases between them. CDR3 length equals 17 residues. In germline, CDR1 is SGDLS, CDR2 YYNGEE. The CDR3 region is CASSSSGGAGYTGELFF. The CDR3 coding sequence is TGTGCCAGCAGCTCCTCAGGAGGGGCTGGTTACACCGGGGAGCTGTTTTTT. The whole variable domain, filled in from reference TRBV9 and TRBJ2-2, reads DSGVTQTPKHLITATGQRVTLRCSPRSGDLSVYWYQQSLDQGLQFLIQYYNGEERAKGNILERFSAQQFPDLHSELNLSSLELGDSALYFCASSSSGGAGYTGELFFGEGSRLTVL.

On this clone: Other DNA sequences in this sample translate to the same CDR3. The gene calls are TRBV30 and TRBJ1-1, with 10 nucleotides matching TRBD1. The CDR3 totals 15 residues. Trimming at V came to 1 base and at J to 4 bases, leaving 6 bases not matched to a gene. CDR1 GTSNPN and CDR2 SVGIG come from the germline V gene (reference sequence). CDR3 DNA sequence: TGTGCCTGGAGTGACCCCCGGACAGGGGGCACTGAAGCTTTCTTT. Translated, it gives CAWSDPRTGGTEAFF.